The sequence of this T cell receptor beta chain was determined in a study of cytomegalovirus exposure and HLA in healthy donors. Germline V gene data show CDR1 as KGHSH and CDR2 as LQKENI. The CDR3 is 14 residues long. Trimming left V 2 bases short and J 0 bases short, with 7 bases between. General study points: Among the sequence variants, a highly shared cluster was likely an artifact of sequencing.

About this clone itself: The antigen remains undetermined.

Vbeta (60) and Jbeta (13) primers were used in the PCR. TCRdb keeps only in-frame clones here, not all; method: immunoSEQ multiplex PCR. The data show about 160,000 clones, more than 80% seen once. The source material was PBMCs. This chain links TRBV18 with TRBJ1-1; TRBD1 might be the D (5 bases). This sequence originates from a woman in her fifties or sixties in good health and CMV-seronegative. The CDR3 DNA is TGTGCCAGCTCACCAGTACAGGTGAACACTGAAGCTTTCTTT. This sequence encodes CASSPVQVNTEAFF. Filled out from reference TRBV18 and TRBJ1-1, the complete variable domain reads NAGVMQNPRHLVRRRGQEARLRCSPMKGHSHVYWYRQLPEEGLKFMVYLQKENIIDESGMPKERFSAEFPKEGPSILRIQQVVRGDSAAYFCASSPVQVNTEAFFGQGTRLTVV.